Below are 4 T cell receptor beta chains sequenced from a single sample in a study of blood T cell repertoires in COVID-19. Only in-frame clones appear in the TCRdb table, and some are missing; sequencing was by immunoSEQ multiplex PCR. The table records 250,000 to 300,000 clones, about 86% of them present only once. Material for sequencing was peripheral blood. These receptors all come from an elderly man with acute or convalescent COVID-19.

For the CDR3, the DNA is TGTGCCAGCAGCTTTGGGCCGGGGGGTTTCTTT. Encoded protein: CASSFGPGGFF. The V call is TRBV5-8, the J call TRBJ1-1; weak D call: TRBD1 (5 bases). The CDR3 covers 11 residues. Germline CDR1 and CDR2: SGHTS and YDEGEE. The ends were cut back, 2 bases at V and 13 bases at J, with 12 bases in the middle.

V usage is TRBV18 and J usage is TRBJ2-2; D unresolved. The germline V gene encodes CDR1 KGHSH and CDR2 LQKENI. The CDR3 is 16 residues long. Trimming stripped 2 bases from V and 0 bases from J, with 10 bases between. The CDR3 DNA is TGTGCCAGCTCACCAGACATGGTGACGAACACCGGGGAGCTGTTTTTT. The encoded protein is CASSPDMVTNTGELFF.

The chain is built from TRBV6-5 and TRBJ2-3, with a tentative D call TRBD2 (6 bases). This CDR3 contains 15 residues. Trimming removed 3 bases at V and 1 base at J, with 11 bases between. CDR1 is MNHEY, CDR2 SVGAGI, per germline. The CDR3 DNA sequence: TGTGCCAGCAGTTATGGCGGGGTGCGCACAGATACGCAGTATTTT. Its protein product is CASSYGGVRTDTQYF.

This chain uses TRBV5-1 with TRBJ1-1, with 8 bases that match TRBD1. This CDR3 is 17 amino acids long. J gave up 4 bases and V 1 base, and 12 bases lay outside the gene matches. Germline CDR1 is SGHRS and CDR2 is YFSETQ. CDR3 in amino acids: CASSLWGGQGVGTEAFF. The DNA of the CDR3 is TGCGCCAGCAGCTTGTGGGGCGGACAGGGAGTAGGCACTGAAGCTTTCTTT.